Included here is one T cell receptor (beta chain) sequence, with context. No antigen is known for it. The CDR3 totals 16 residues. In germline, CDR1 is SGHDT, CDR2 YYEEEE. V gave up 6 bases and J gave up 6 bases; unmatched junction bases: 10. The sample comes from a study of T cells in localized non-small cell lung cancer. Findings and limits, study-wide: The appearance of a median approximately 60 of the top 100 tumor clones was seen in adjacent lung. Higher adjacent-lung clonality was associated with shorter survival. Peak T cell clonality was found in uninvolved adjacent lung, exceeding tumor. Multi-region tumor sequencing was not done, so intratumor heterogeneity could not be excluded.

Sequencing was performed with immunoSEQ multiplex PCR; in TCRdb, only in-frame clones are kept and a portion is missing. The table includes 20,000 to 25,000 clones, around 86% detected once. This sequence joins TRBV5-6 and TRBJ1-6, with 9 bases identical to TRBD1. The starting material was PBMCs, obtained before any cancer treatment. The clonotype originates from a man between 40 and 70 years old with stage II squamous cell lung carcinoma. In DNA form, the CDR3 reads TGTGCCAGCAACCGACCGGGACAGGGAAGTAATTCACCCCTCCACTTT. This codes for CASNRPGQGSNSPLHF.